This T cell receptor beta chain was sequenced for a study of early T cells in non-severe SARS-CoV-2 infection. Study as a whole: From unsorted whole blood, bulk RNA was sequenced, and the chains remained unpaired.

A remark on this clonotype: Its target is not known.

This CDR3 spans 18 amino acids. V lost 4 bases and J lost 0, with 19 bases in between. Germline V CDR1 and CDR2: SGHNT, YYREEE (reference sequence). General study results and limits: Clonotype matching in VDJdb favored anti-spike CD8 responses and did not capture private and CD4 specificities.

Molecules of cDNA were individually given unique molecular identifiers that were attached to them. In TCRdb, the 5' RACE reads were re-called with MiXCR into one record per CDR3 protein. Of fewer than 85,000 distinct CDR3 sequences in the sample, 9% to 15% were seen once. The clonotype originates from an adult who was a healthcare worker with PCR-confirmed SARS-CoV-2 infection or an uninfected control (not recorded which). Sequencing used whole blood. The chain links TRBV5-4 to TRBJ2-2, with D tentatively TRBD2 (6 bases). The DNA of the CDR3 is TGTGCCAGCAGCCTGGGGGGTAGATCGTTCGCGAACACCGGGGAGCTGTTTTTT. This encodes CASSLGGRSFANTGELFF.